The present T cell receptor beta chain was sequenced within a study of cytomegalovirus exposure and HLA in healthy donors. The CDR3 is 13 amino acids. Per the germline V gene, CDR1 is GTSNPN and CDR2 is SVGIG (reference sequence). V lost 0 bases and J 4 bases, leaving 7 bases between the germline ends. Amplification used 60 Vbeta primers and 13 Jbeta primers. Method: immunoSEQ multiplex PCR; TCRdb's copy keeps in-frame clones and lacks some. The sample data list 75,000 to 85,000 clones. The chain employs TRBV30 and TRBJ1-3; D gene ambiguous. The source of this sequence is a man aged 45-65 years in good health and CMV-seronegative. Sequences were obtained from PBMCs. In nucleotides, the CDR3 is TGTGCCTGGAGTGTTTTCCGGGGAAACACCATATATTTT. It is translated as CAWSVFRGNTIYF. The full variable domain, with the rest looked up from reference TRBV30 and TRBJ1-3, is SQTIHQWPATLVQPVGSPLSLECTVEGTSNPNLYWYRQAAGRGLQLLFYSVGIGQISSEVPQNLSASRPQDRQFILSSKKLLLSDSGFYLCAWSVFRGNTIYFGEGSWLTVV.